Presented here are 18 T cell receptor beta chains from one specimen sequenced in a study of long-term antiretroviral therapy in people with HIV. Run at survey level, the immunoSEQ assay was version v3.0. Profiled with immunoSEQ multiplex PCR; TCRdb holds only in-frame clones, not every one. The table has around 37,000 clones, 65% to 90% seen once. The sequencing here drew on unsorted PBMCs, taken roughly 3.3 years after starting antiretroviral therapy. The receptors stem from a man aged 18 to 35 with HIV.

The chain uses TRBV19 and TRBJ2-3, with D tentatively TRBD2 (6 bases). V lost 5 bases to trimming and J lost 0 bases, with 12 bases between them. Germline loops: CDR1 LNHDA, CDR2 SQIVND (reference sequence). CDR3 length equals 15 residues. The CDR3 DNA is TGTGCCAGTAGTCAAATCAGCGGGAGCACAGATACGCAGTATTTT. Protein: CASSQISGSTDTQYF. The entire variable domain, with the rest obtained from reference TRBV19 and TRBJ2-3, is as follows: DGGITQSPKYLFRKEGQNVTLSCEQNLNHDAMYWYRQDPGQGLRLIYYSQIVNDFQKGDIAEGYSVSREKKESFPLTVTSAQKNPTAFYLCASSQISGSTDTQYFGPGTRLTVL.

The chain is built from TRBV4-3 and TRBJ2-7; unclear D gene. V was cut by 1 base and J by 5 bases, with 12 bases left in between. The CDR3 contains 14 residues. The V gene's germline CDR1 is LGHNA and CDR2 YSLEER. The CDR3 region has the DNA TGCGCCAGCAGCCAAGGGACCCAACTTCACGAGCAGTACTTC. This sequence encodes CASSQGTQLHEQYF.

The V and J genes are TRBV11-2 and TRBJ1-2; perhaps TRBD1 as D (5 bases). The V end lost 5 bases, the J end lost 8 bases, and 12 bases lay between the germline ends. Germline V gene data show CDR1 as SGHAT and CDR2 as FQNNGV. The CDR3 is made up of 12 amino acids. The CDR3 nucleotides read TGTGCCAGCAGCCCCCAGGGTATGGGCTACACCTTC. Its protein product is CASSPQGMGYTF.

The rearrangement uses TRBV29-1 and TRBJ2-7; the D gene is possibly TRBD1 (6 bases). The CDR3 has 11 residues. CDR1 is SQVTM and CDR2 is ANQGSEA in the germline V gene. V gave up 4 bases and J gave up 3 bases, with 7 bases separating them. CDR3 coding DNA: TGCAGCGTTGGACAGGACTACGAGCAGTACTTC. It is translated as CSVGQDYEQYF.

The rearrangement joins TRBV7-9 to TRBJ2-7, with 13 bases lining up with TRBD2. There are 10 residues in the CDR3. The V gene's germline CDR1 is SEHNR and CDR2 FQNEAQ (reference sequence). V was clipped by 8 bases and J by 12 bases; unmatched bases: 1. The CDR3 bases are TGTGCCAGCGGGACTAGCGGGACGTACTTC. Amino acids: CASGTSGTYF.

This clone appeared a single time. This chain uses TRBV7-2 with TRBJ1-5; unclear D gene. Germline-derived CDR1 and CDR2 are SGHTA and FQGNSA. Trimming took 5 bases from V and 4 from J, leaving 9 bases between them. The CDR3 runs 13 residues. The CDR3 bases are TGTGCCAGCAGCCCGGTCGGGAATCAGCCCCAGCATTTT. This codes for CASSPVGNQPQHF. Full variable domain (rest looked up from reference TRBV7-2 and TRBJ1-5): GAGVSQSPSNKVTEKGKDVELRCDPISGHTALYWYRQSLGQGLEFLIYFQGNSAPDKSGLPSDRFSAERTGGSVSTLTIQRTQQEDSAVYLCASSPVGNQPQHFGDGTRLSIL.

A single count supports this clone. This chain links TRBV27 with TRBJ2-7; TRBD1 matches 9 bases. The CDR3 covers 16 residues. The V and J ends lost 0 bases and 0 bases, in that order; junction bases with no gene match: 3. Per the germline V gene, CDR1 is MNHEY and CDR2 is SMNVEV (reference sequence). The CDR3 loop is CASSLSGTGSSYEQYF. CDR3 nucleotides: TGTGCCAGCAGTTTATCCGGGACAGGGAGCTCCTACGAGCAGTACTTC.

V usage is TRBV27 and J usage is TRBJ2-7; D is unclear. Germline V CDR1 and CDR2: MNHEY, SMNVEV (reference sequence). With 5 bases removed from V and 3 bases from J, the gap between germline ends came to 11 bases. The CDR3 loop spans 13 amino acids. CDR3 bases: TGTGCCAGCAGTGCATCGGTCGGCTACGAGCAGTACTTC. It yields the protein CASSASVGYEQYF.

This rearrangement joins TRBV14 to TRBJ1-2; TRBD1 matches at 8 bases. This CDR3 contains 15 residues. Germline V gene sequence: CDR1 SGHDN, CDR2 FVKESK. With V trimmed by 3 bases and J by 3 bases, 6 bases remained unmatched. The CDR3 region has the DNA TGTGCCAGCAGCCACTCCACAGGGGGGTACTATGGCTACACCTTC. Translated: CASSHSTGGYYGYTF.

The rearrangement links TRBV5-1 to TRBJ2-7; 11 bases are a match to TRBD2. Germline-derived CDR1 and CDR2 are SGHRS and YFSETQ. The CDR3 is 15 residues long. V gave up 5 bases and J gave up 4 bases; unmatched junction bases: 8. The DNA of the CDR3 is TGCGCCAGCAGACTGGGACTAGCGGTTCATTACGAGCAGTACTTC. Its translation is CASRLGLAVHYEQYF.

V usage is TRBV6-5 and J usage is TRBJ1-2; D gene unclear. This CDR3 comprises 15 residues. In germline, CDR1 is MNHEY, CDR2 SVGAGI. Trimming stripped 5 bases from V and 4 bases from J, with 17 bases between. The CDR3, as DNA: TGTGCCAGCAGTCCCCGGGCCCCAACTAGCTATGGCTACACCTTC. It codes for CASSPRAPTSYGYTF.

This chain links TRBV12-5 with TRBJ2-1; D perhaps matches TRBD2 (6 bases). CDR3 length equals 15 residues. V gave up 3 bases and J gave up 4 bases, with 13 bases separating them. CDR1 is LGHNT and CDR2 is FRNRAP in the germline V gene. The CDR3 DNA is TGTGCTAGTGGTTTAGGGGAGGCGGGTTACAATGAGCAGTTCTTC. It translates to CASGLGEAGYNEQFF.

The count of this clone is one. The genes are TRBV27 and TRBJ1-4; D is undetermined. Germline V gene data show CDR1 as MNHEY and CDR2 as SMNVEV (reference sequence). The CDR3 is 15 amino acids. Trimming cost V 4 bases and J 3 bases, with 12 bases left between them. The DNA of the CDR3 is TGTGCCAGCAGTTCAGGCCGGGCTTCTAATGAAAAACTGTTTTTT. The encoded protein is CASSSGRASNEKLFF. Full variable domain (remainder filled in from reference TRBV27 and TRBJ1-4): EAQVTQNPRYLITVTGKKLTVTCSQNMNHEYMSWYRQDPGLGLRQIYYSMNVEVTDKGDVPEGYKVSRKEKRNFPLILESPSPNQTSLYFCASSSGRASNEKLFFGSGTQLSVL.

This chain connects TRBV19 to TRBJ2-1; 11 bases fit TRBD2. The CDR3 is made up of 15 amino acids. The junction had 5 bases not matched to a gene; V was cut back by 3 bases and J by 7 bases. Germline V gene sequence: CDR1 LNHDA, CDR2 SQIVND (reference sequence). CDR3 nucleotide sequence: TGTGCCAGTAGTATCACCGGGACTAGCGGAAATGAGCAGTTCTTC. It yields the protein CASSITGTSGNEQFF.

V usage is TRBV20-1 and J usage is TRBJ1-1; D might be TRBD1 (5 bases). CDR1 is DFQATT and CDR2 is SNEGSKA in the germline V gene (reference sequence). The CDR3 runs to 11 residues. For the CDR3, the DNA is TGCAGGGCAGGACAGAACACTGAAGCTTTCTTT. It yields the protein CRAGQNTEAFF.

The chain employs TRBV19 and TRBJ1-5, with no clear D. CDR3 length: 14 residues. Germline CDR1 is LNHDA and CDR2 is SQIVND (reference sequence). Trimming pared 3 bases from V and 9 bases from J, leaving 15 bases between. The CDR3 protein is CASSIPQTTRPQHF. CDR3 sequence (DNA): TGTGCCAGTAGTATCCCCCAAACGACGCGGCCCCAGCATTTT.

This chain joins TRBV5-4 and TRBJ2-7; maybe TRBD2 (7 bases). Trimming pared 4 bases from V and 4 bases from J, leaving 18 bases between. Germline CDR1 is SGHNT and CDR2 is YYREEE (reference sequence). There are 15 residues in the CDR3. The CDR3, as DNA: TGTGCCAGCAGCCCCCTGAGGGGGGGTCTGTACGAGCAGTACTTC. Translated, it gives CASSPLRGGLYEQYF.

This clone was seen a handful of times. The gene calls are TRBV9 and TRBJ2-1, with D maybe TRBD1 (5 bases). Germline V gives CDR1 SGDLS, CDR2 YYNGEE. The CDR3 runs to 15 residues. V was pared by 3 bases and J by 0 bases, with 10 bases between. The CDR3 DNA sequence: TGTGCCAGCAGCGCTCAGGACAACTCCTACAATGAGCAGTTCTTC. Translating it yields CASSAQDNSYNEQFF.